This TCR beta chain was sequenced during a study of patients and donors after allogeneic stem cell transplantation. TCRdb reprocessed the RT-PCR reads with MiXCR, giving one entry per CDR3 protein. The table lists approximately 410,000 distinct CDR3 sequences, about a sixth of them singletons. CDR3 length: 17 amino acids. The trim removed 0 bases at V and 3 bases at J, leaving 11 bases unmatched. Per the germline V gene, CDR1 is LNHNV and CDR2 is YYDKDF (reference sequence). The V gene is TRBV15, the J gene TRBJ2-7, with 7 bases aligning to TRBD2. This TCR was sampled from a human donor who was either an allogeneic HSCT recipient or a stem cell or donor lymphocyte infusion donor (not recorded which). It is not recorded whose cells these are; they may come from a transplant donor. Sequencing was done on a sample of blood, either unsorted or a sorted T cell fraction (not recorded which). The CDR3, as DNA: TGTGCCACCAGCAGAGAGGCCGACGGGACTACCTACTACGAGCAGTACTTC. Protein: CATSREADGTTYYEQYF.